A selection of T cell receptor beta chains follows, all from one sample in a study of T cell responses to AZD1222 COVID-19 vaccine. Profiled with immunoSEQ multiplex PCR; TCRdb holds only in-frame clones, not every one. Of about 100,000 clones in the sample, about 90% are singletons; the top ten hold 3.5% to 5%. This specimen was peripheral blood, taken on day 0 of AZD1222 vaccination. The source is an adult in good health. CDR3s include the opening cysteine and the closing phenylalanine or tryptophan. The D gene is left open where the match is weak. For some rows the clone size is stated as once, few or many, or as a class when expanded; others skip it.

V,J,D,size,DNA,CDR3
TRBV18,TRBJ1-1,NA,NA,TGTGCCAGCTCACCGACAGACCGGGCTTTCTTT,CASSPTDRAFF
TRBV9,TRBJ2-3,NA,NA,TGTGCCAGCAGCGTAGAAAGGCTATTCACAGATACGCAGTATTTT,CASSVERLFTDTQYF
TRBV18,TRBJ1-2,NA,once,TGTGCCAGCTCACCGTATGCTTCTAACTATGGCTACACCTTC,CASSPYASNYGYTF
TRBV7-9,TRBJ1-6,TRBD1,few,TGTGCCAGCAGCACAATCGGACAGGGCCCTAGCTCCTATAATTCACCCCTCCACTTT,CASSTIGQGPSSYNSPLHF
TRBV28,TRBJ1-6,NA,NA,TGTGCCAGCAGTTTACTGACCGTCAAGGCTGGTTCACCCCTCCACTTT,CASSLLTVKAGSPLHF
TRBV9,TRBJ2-4,NA,NA,TGTGCCAGCAGCGTAGAGGGGGCAGGGAGGAACATTCAGTACTTC,CASSVEGAGRNIQYF
TRBV20-1,TRBJ1-2,TRBD1,NA,TGCAGTGCTAGTTTTCCACAGGGGGCGACGGATGGCTACACCTTC,CSASFPQGATDGYTF
TRBV24-1,TRBJ1-1,NA,NA,TGTGCCACCAGTGATTTGCTGGCCCGGAACACTGAAGCTTTCTTT,CATSDLLARNTEAFF
TRBV5-1,TRBJ2-1,NA,NA,TGCGCCAGCAGTATAAGCGGAAATGAGCAGTTCTTC,CASSISGNEQFF
TRBV5-4,TRBJ2-7,TRBD1,few,TGTGCCAGCAGCCACATTACAACAGGGGAAGAGCAGTACTTC,CASSHITTGEEQYF
TRBV10-3,TRBJ1-2,NA,NA,TGTGCCATCACCGACCTTCAGCAAAACTATGGCTACACCTTC,CAITDLQQNYGYTF
TRBV5-6,TRBJ1-5,NA,NA,TGTGCCAGCAGCTTGTTTGGACAGCCCCAGCATTTT,CASSLFGQPQHF
TRBV6-4,TRBJ1-5,NA,NA,TGTGCCAGCAGTGACACAGGAGACAATCAGCCCCAGCATTTT,CASSDTGDNQPQHF
TRBV3-1/TRBV3-2,TRBJ2-2,NA,NA,TGTGCCAGCAGCCCGAACACCGGGGAGCTGTTTTTT,CASSPNTGELFF
TRBV28,TRBJ2-2,TRBD2,NA,TGTGCCAGCAGTTTCGGGACTAGCGAGAACACCGGGGAGCTGTTTTTT,CASSFGTSENTGELFF
TRBV4-3,TRBJ1-2,NA,NA,TGCGCCAGCAGCCAAGACCCGGGGTCTATCTATGGCTACACCTTC,CASSQDPGSIYGYTF
TRBV7-2,TRBJ2-3,NA,NA,TGTGCCAGCAGCGGCAGATTCACAGATACGCAGTATTTT,CASSGRFTDTQYF
TRBV7-9,TRBJ2-1,TRBD2,NA,TGTGCCAGCAGCAGCGGGAGCTCCTACAATGAGCAGTTCTTC,CASSSGSSYNEQFF
TRBV3-1/TRBV3-2,TRBJ2-7,TRBD1,NA,TGTGCCAGCAGCCAAGATAGGGACAGGGGGTCCTACGAGCAGTACTTC,CASSQDRDRGSYEQYF
TRBV15,TRBJ1-4,NA,NA,TGTGCCACCAATCCAGATGCAACTAATGAAAAACTGTTTTTT,CATNPDATNEKLFF
TRBV5-4,TRBJ2-3,NA,NA,TGTGCCAGCAGCTTACCAGGACTTGGCACAGATACGCAGTATTTT,CASSLPGLGTDTQYF
TRBV9,TRBJ1-2,NA,NA,TGTGCCAGCAGCACCCAATCGGGACAAATCCTTAACTATGGCTACACCTTC,CASSTQSGQILNYGYTF
TRBV18,TRBJ1-1,NA,NA,TGTGCCAGCTCACCAGGGTTGAACACTGAAGCTTTCTTT,CASSPGLNTEAFF
TRBV29-1,TRBJ1-2,NA,NA,TGCAGCGTTAGCAGGGAGATCTATGGCTACACCTTC,CSVSREIYGYTF
TRBV7-6,TRBJ2-3,NA,NA,TGTGCCAGCAGCCCGCAGCGGACTACCTTCACAGATACGCAGTATTTT,CASSPQRTTFTDTQYF
TRBV2,TRBJ1-5,NA,NA,TGTGCCAGCAGAAAAACGCAAGGGCTCTACCAGCCCCAGCATTTT,CASRKTQGLYQPQHF
TRBV7-6,TRBJ2-5,TRBD2,NA,TGTGCCAGCAGCTTAGGGGTGACTAGCTCGGGAGAGACCCAGTACTTC,CASSLGVTSSGETQYF
TRBV19,TRBJ1-2,NA,NA,TGTGCCACCCGGGACGGTACCTTGGCCGGCTACACCTTC,CATRDGTLAGYTF
TRBV10-3,TRBJ1-2,NA,many,TGTGCCATACCGGGACCCCCAGTCTCTGGCTACACCTTC,CAIPGPPVSGYTF
TRBV5-5,TRBJ1-5,TRBD1,NA,TGTGCCAGCAGCTCGAGGACAGGGTTCGGCAATCAGCCCCAGCATTTT,CASSSRTGFGNQPQHF
TRBV2,TRBJ1-2,TRBD1,NA,TGTGCCAGCAGGCAGGGGGCGGGAGGCTACACCTTC,CASRQGAGGYTF
TRBV7-6,TRBJ2-2,NA,NA,TGTGCCAGCAGCCCCTACCCTGAACAGTACTCCACCGGGGAGCTGTTTTTT,CASSPYPEQYSTGELFF
TRBV7-9,TRBJ1-1,NA,NA,TGTGCCAGCAGCCGAACAAGTGACACTGAAGCTTTCTTT,CASSRTSDTEAFF
TRBV3-1/TRBV3-2,TRBJ2-1,NA,NA,TGTGCCAGCAGCCAAGATAGGGATGAGCAGTTCTTC,CASSQDRDEQFF
TRBV11-2,TRBJ1-1,NA,NA,TGTGCCAGCAGAGCCCCGGGGGTCGAGAACACTGAAGCTTTCTTT,CASRAPGVENTEAFF
TRBV24-1,TRBJ1-2,NA,NA,TGTGCCACCAGTGATCGGGACCGAGCTAACTATGGCTACACCTTC,CATSDRDRANYGYTF
TRBV7-6,TRBJ1-1,NA,NA,TGTGCCAGCAGCTTAGAGCCCAGTGGGAACACTGAAGCTTTCTTT,CASSLEPSGNTEAFF
TRBV3-1/TRBV3-2,TRBJ1-5,NA,NA,TGTGCCAGCAGCCAAGGGCGTAGGAGAAATCAGCCCCAGCATTTT,CASSQGRRRNQPQHF
TRBV18,TRBJ1-5,NA,NA,TGTGCCAGCTCACCAACTGCCGGGACGGCCAATCAGCCCCAGCATTTT,CASSPTAGTANQPQHF
TRBV10-3,TRBJ2-7,TRBD1,few,TGTGCTACCTCGACTTCGCCAGGGGGCGGGAACTACGAGCAGTACTTC,CATSTSPGGGNYEQYF
TRBV29-1,TRBJ1-1,NA,NA,TGCAGCGCTGGAGGAGACAAATTCACTGAAGCTTTCTTT,CSAGGDKFTEAFF
TRBV18,TRBJ1-3,NA,NA,TGTGCCAGCTCACCTCTGGGCCTCTCTGGAAACACCATATATTTT,CASSPLGLSGNTIYF
TRBV4-3,TRBJ1-1,TRBD1,NA,TGCGCCAGCAGCCAAGATCCCCAGGGGGGGAACACTGAAGCTTTCTTT,CASSQDPQGGNTEAFF
TRBV7-2,TRBJ1-4,NA,NA,TGTGCCAGCAGCCCTTCCGGGACCTTTGAAAAACTGTTTTTT,CASSPSGTFEKLFF
TRBV6-5,TRBJ1-1,NA,NA,TGTGCCAGCCTATTAGCCCGCACTGAAGCTTTCTTT,CASLLARTEAFF
TRBV7-9,TRBJ2-2,TRBD1,once,TGTGCCAGCATCCTTTTGGGACAGCGAGGCACCGGGGAGCTGTTTTTT,CASILLGQRGTGELFF
TRBV10-3,TRBJ2-7,NA,NA,TGTGCCACCCAAGAGTGGGACGAGCAGTACTTC,CATQEWDEQYF
TRBV19,TRBJ2-2,NA,NA,TGTGCCAGTAGTTCAAAACTAGCCGGCGGCGGGGAGCTGTTTTTT,CASSSKLAGGGELFF
TRBV3-1/TRBV3-2,TRBJ1-2,NA,NA,TGTGCCAGCAGCCCCGGTGCGAGTGGCTACACCTTC,CASSPGASGYTF
TRBV11-2,TRBJ1-1,NA,NA,TGTGCCAGCAGCTACCGTGGAGGAAGCAGGTCTGGAGCTTTCTTT,CASSYRGGSRSGAFF
TRBV9,TRBJ2-7,NA,NA,TGTGCCAGCAGCGTAGAGGGGATCAACTACGAGCAGTACTTC,CASSVEGINYEQYF
TRBV15,TRBJ1-1,TRBD1,few,TGTGCCACCAGCGGAGGACAGGGGACGGGAGACGCTTTCTTT,CATSGGQGTGDAFF
TRBV7-2,TRBJ1-5,NA,NA,TGTGCCAGCAGCCTCCGACAGGAGGGCAATCAGCCCCAGCATTTT,CASSLRQEGNQPQHF
TRBV6-2/TRBV6-3,TRBJ2-5,NA,NA,TGTGCCAGCAGTCAACAAGAGACCCAGTACTTC,CASSQQETQYF
TRBV12-3/TRBV12-4,TRBJ1-2,NA,NA,TGTGCCAGCAGTTTGAACAGGGATAGTGGCTACACCTTC,CASSLNRDSGYTF
TRBV7-6,TRBJ2-1,TRBD2,NA,TGTGCCAGCAGCCCCAGGGCGGTGGGGACTAGCGGATACAATGAGCAGTTCTTC,CASSPRAVGTSGYNEQFF
TRBV7-2,TRBJ2-1,TRBD2,NA,TGTGCCAGCAGCCCGCCGGGACTAGGGAATGAGCAGTTCTTC,CASSPPGLGNEQFF
TRBV28,TRBJ1-2,TRBD1,NA,TGTGCCAGCAGTCACGGGGGACAGGGGCCGAAATATAACTATGGCTACACCTTC,CASSHGGQGPKYNYGYTF